This entry is about one T cell receptor (beta chain). Treatment: around 19 received Ad26.COV2.S at low or high dose, single or two shots; roughly five received placebo; per-sample allocation not given. Sampling was performed 63 days after the first vaccine or placebo injection. Donation was by an adult aged 18-55 years who was in Boston. The data were produced by immunoSEQ multiplex PCR, yet TCRdb's version contains in-frame clones alone and is incomplete. The top ten hold 3% to 4% of the sample, which has 290,000 or so clones, around 87% seen once. This CDR3 has 17 residues. This entry comes from a study of Ad26.COV2.S vaccination and SARS-CoV-2 variants.

This receptor was taken from a person aged 18-65 years who received the Ad26.COV2.S COVID-19 vaccine or a placebo. The chain recombines TRBV21-1 with TRBJ1-1. TRBV21-1 is a documented pseudogene. The material was peripheral blood, obtained in a trial of Ad26.COV2.S vaccine versus placebo. CDR3 nucleotide sequence: TGTGCCAGCAGTAGACCAAGGGTGCATATACGGAACACTGAAGCTTTCTTT. The encoded protein is CASSRPRVHIRNTEAFF.